These 16 T cell receptor beta chains share one sample of origin, sequenced in a study of T cell responses to AZD1222 COVID-19 vaccine. Sequenced by immunoSEQ multiplex PCR; TCRdb stores in-frame clones only, minus some. The table includes 180,000 or so clones, around 89% detected once. Sequenced here: peripheral blood, sampled 28 days after the second dose of the MenACWY control vaccine. The receptors shown here come from an adult who received the MenACWY meningococcal vaccine as a control.

The chain links TRBV5-1 to TRBJ1-2; 7 bases are shared with TRBD1. This CDR3 contains 14 residues. CDR1 is SGHRS and CDR2 is YFSETQ in the germline V gene. Losses at the gene ends were 1 base for V and 5 bases for J; bases not matched to a gene: 5. CDR3 bases: TGCGCCAGCAGCTTGACGACAGGGAAGTATGGCTACACCTTC. Protein sequence: CASSLTTGKYGYTF.

This clone was recorded only once. The rearrangement joins TRBV6-5 to TRBJ1-1; perhaps TRBD1 as D (6 bases). The CDR3 totals 14 residues. V was shortened by 5 bases and J by 5 bases, with 15 bases between the two germline ends. Germline CDR1 MNHEY, CDR2 SVGAGI. This CDR3 reads CASSTSGGRTEAFF. CDR3 nucleotides: TGTGCCAGCAGTACCTCTGGGGGGCGAACTGAAGCTTTCTTT.

This clone appeared once. The chain combines TRBV4-3 with TRBJ1-2; maybe TRBD1 (5 bases). Trimming removed 0 bases from V and 7 bases from J, with 15 bases in between. Germline V gene sequence: CDR1 LGHNA, CDR2 YSLEER. The CDR3 totals 15 residues. CDR3 sequence: CASSQDWGSSSGYTF. CDR3 coding DNA: TGCGCCAGCAGCCAAGATTGGGGGAGTTCATCTGGCTACACCTTC.

The genes are TRBV5-4 and TRBJ2-7; perhaps TRBD2 as D (7 bases). CDR1 is SGHNT, CDR2 YYREEE, per germline (reference sequence). Trimming took off 4 bases at V and 0 bases at J, with 17 bases between the two ends. CDR3 length equals 16 residues. The CDR3 reads CASSLEGGAYSYEQYF. The CDR3 nucleotides read TGTGCCAGCAGCCTTGAGGGGGGGGCCTACTCCTACGAGCAGTACTTC.

V usage is TRBV28 and J usage is TRBJ2-1; no reliable D call. Germline values: CDR1 MDHEN, CDR2 SYDVKM. The CDR3 totals 12 residues. V lost 6 bases and J lost 4, with 7 bases in between. The CDR3 sequence: CASSRAYNEQFF. CDR3 DNA sequence: TGTGCCAGCAGCCGCGCGTACAATGAGCAGTTCTTC.

The DNA of the CDR3 is TGTGCCAGCAGCCTAAGACAGGCACAAGAGACCCAGTACTTC. This gives the protein CASSLRQAQETQYF. The chain couples TRBV7-2 to TRBJ2-5, with D perhaps matching TRBD1 (6 bases). Germline V gene lookup returns CDR1 SGHTA and CDR2 FQGNSA. V lost 5 bases to trimming and J lost 2 bases, with 12 bases between them. The CDR3 extends over 14 amino acids.

This chain uses TRBV28 with TRBJ2-1; D not certain. The CDR3 sequence is 13 residues long. Germline CDR1 MDHEN, CDR2 SYDVKM. Trimming took 2 bases from V and 9 from J, leaving 11 bases between them. As DNA, the CDR3 is TGTGCCAGCAGTTTACCCGGGCCCCTTGAGCAGTTCTTC. Its translation is CASSLPGPLEQFF.

The rearrangement uses TRBV28 and TRBJ1-6; the D is unclear. In germline, CDR1 is MDHEN, CDR2 SYDVKM. V lost 2 bases and J 10 bases, leaving 12 bases between the germline ends. The CDR3 contains 14 residues. CDR3 in amino acids: CASSLLGPGSPLHF. Here the CDR3 DNA reads TGTGCCAGCAGTTTACTGGGCCCAGGCTCACCCCTCCACTTT.

This chain links TRBV7-8 with TRBJ1-5, with D hard to call. This CDR3 has 13 residues. From germline, CDR1 is SGHVS and CDR2 FQNEAQ. V shed 2 bases and J shed 1 base, with 3 bases lying between them. In nucleotides, the CDR3 is TGTGCCAGCAGCTTACAGAGCAATCAGCCCCAGCATTTT. This sequence encodes CASSLQSNQPQHF. The full variable domain, its missing parts supplied by reference TRBV7-8 and TRBJ1-5, is GAGVSQSPRYKVAKRGQDVALRCDPISGHVSLFWYQQALGQGPEFLTYFQNEAQLDKSGLPSDRFFAERPEGSVSTLKIQRTQQEDSAVYLCASSLQSNQPQHFGDGTRLSIL.

This chain uses TRBV28 with TRBJ2-7; tentatively, D is TRBD2 (7 bases). V lost 5 bases, J lost 1 base, and 18 bases lay in between. Germline V lookup: CDR1 MDHEN, CDR2 SYDVKM. There are 16 residues in the CDR3. The CDR3 DNA follows: TGTGCCAGCAGTATCCCCGGGGGGCCCCGATCCTACGAGCAGTACTTC. Its translation: CASSIPGGPRSYEQYF.

The chain carries TRBV14 and TRBJ1-1; D gene unclear. From germline, CDR1 is SGHDN and CDR2 FVKESK. The CDR3 runs to 13 residues. Trimming took off 1 base at V and 5 bases at J, with 8 bases between the two ends. The CDR3 bases are TGTGCCAGCAGCCAAGTGCCGGGAACTGAAGCTTTCTTT. Its translation is CASSQVPGTEAFF.

V is TRBV28 and J is TRBJ1-6, with TRBD1 matching 8 bases. Trimming at V came to 6 bases and at J to 7 bases, leaving 5 bases not matched to a gene. The V gene's germline CDR1 is MDHEN and CDR2 SYDVKM. This CDR3 has 14 amino acids. The CDR3 is CASRWTGQNSPLHF. The CDR3 nucleotides are TGTGCCAGCAGGTGGACAGGGCAAAATTCACCCCTCCACTTT.

The chain is built from TRBV15 and TRBJ1-2, with D tentatively TRBD1 (6 bases). The V gene's germline CDR1 is LNHNV and CDR2 YYDKDF (reference sequence). Trimming removed 1 base from V and 5 bases from J, with 14 bases in between. The CDR3 is made up of 15 amino acids. CDR3 amino acids: CATSRASRGPYGYTF. The CDR3 bases are TGTGCCACCAGCAGAGCCTCCAGGGGCCCGTATGGCTACACCTTC.

The V gene is TRBV6-5, the J gene TRBJ1-3; a possible D gene is TRBD1 (6 bases). V was shortened by 6 bases and J by 2 bases, with 14 bases between the two germline ends. The CDR3 consists of 15 residues. CDR1 is MNHEY and CDR2 is SVGAGI in the germline V gene. For the CDR3, the DNA is TGTGCCAGCAGGCCGGGGGGGCCGCCTGGAAACACCATATATTTT. Translated, it gives CASRPGGPPGNTIYF.

This rearrangement joins TRBV6-5 to TRBJ2-7; weak D call: TRBD1 (5 bases). The V end lost 2 bases, the J end lost 3 bases, and 14 bases lay between the germline ends. There are 15 residues in the CDR3. Germline V gene data show CDR1 as MNHEY and CDR2 as SVGAGI. The chain's CDR3 is CASSYDSTSFYEQYF. The CDR3 DNA reads as TGTGCCAGCAGTTACGACAGTACTTCGTTCTACGAGCAGTACTTC.

The V and J genes are TRBV19 and TRBJ1-5; D gene ambiguous. The CDR3 spans 14 residues. Trimming removed 11 bases at V and 1 base at J, with 15 bases between. CDR1 and CDR2 (germline): LNHDA, SQIVND (reference sequence). This CDR3 reads CAARGWSSNQPQHF. The CDR3 DNA reads as TGTGCCGCCCGGGGATGGTCGAGCAATCAGCCCCAGCATTTT.